These 9 T cell receptor beta chains came from one sample sequenced in a study of glioma-infiltrating T cells. TCR alpha and beta CDR3 regions were amplified from RNA using iRepertoire nested multiplex PCR. One entry per CDR3 protein, called by TCRdb with MiXCR from the multiplex PCR reads. This table holds approximately 110,000 distinct CDR3 sequences, less than 30% found once. Sequenced: glioma tissue, nonneoplastic brain tissue, or PBMCs (not recorded which). These TCRs come from a human donor with low-grade glioma or glioblastoma, undergoing nonglioma brain surgery, or in good health (not recorded which).

The genes are TRBV29-1 and TRBJ2-7, with 7 bases fitting TRBD1. J lost 3 bases, V lost 7 bases, and 9 bases had no gene match. The length of the CDR3 is 13 residues. Germline CDR1 reads SQVTM; CDR2 reads ANQGSEA. CDR3 bases: TGCAGCGGAGCATTCGGGACAGACTACGAGCAGTACTTC. Translation: CSGAFGTDYEQYF.

There are many counts of this clonotype. The genes are TRBV7-3 and TRBJ1-3; tentative D call: TRBD1 (6 bases). V dropped 5 bases and J dropped 4 bases, with 9 bases sitting between them. The CDR3 loop spans 13 amino acids. Germline CDR1 SGHTA, CDR2 FQGTGA. The chain's CDR3 is CASSPDRGNTIYF. CDR3 nucleotides: TGTGCCAGCAGCCCGGACAGAGGAAACACCATATATTTT.

This clonotype was observed many times. V is TRBV6-6 and J is TRBJ2-7; D is perhaps TRBD2 (5 bases). The germline V gene has CDR1 MNHNY and CDR2 SVGAGI (reference sequence). V lost 0 bases, J lost 5 bases, and 14 bases lay in between. The CDR3 runs to 15 residues. CDR3 DNA sequence: TGTGCCAGCAGTTACTCACGAGGGTACCGGAACGAGCAGTACTTC. This translates into CASSYSRGYRNEQYF.

V gene TRBV10-1 combines with J gene TRBJ2-2, with 8 bases lining up with TRBD1. Germline loops: CDR1 WNHNN, CDR2 SYGVQD (reference sequence). Losses at the gene ends were 0 bases for V and 2 bases for J; bases not matched to a gene: 2. This CDR3 is built from 16 residues. The CDR3 region is CASSESTGENTGELFF. The DNA of the CDR3 is TGCGCCAGCAGTGAGTCGACAGGGGAAAACACCGGGGAGCTGTTTTTT.

This clonotype was detected ten times or more. This sequence joins TRBV12-3 or TRBV12-4 and TRBJ2-1, with unresolved D. Trimming cost V 6 bases and J 3 bases, with 9 bases left between them. The CDR3 is 13 amino acids. The CDR3 sequence: CASRWLSYNEQFF. CDR3 DNA: TGTGCCAGCAGGTGGCTCAGCTACAATGAGCAGTTCTTC.

The chain joins TRBV12-3 or TRBV12-4 to TRBJ2-5; D unclear. This CDR3 comprises 11 residues. V lost 7 bases, J lost 4 bases, and 7 bases lay in between. The CDR3 nucleotides read TGTGCCAGCACCCTGGGAGAGACCCAGTACTTC. Translated: CASTLGETQYF.

This clonotype appeared a single time. The conserved closing phenylalanine or tryptophan is absent in this CDR3, likely reflecting a read error. The chain recombines TRBV7-9 with TRBJ2-7, with a tentative D call TRBD2 (6 bases). CDR1 and CDR2 from the germline V gene are SEHNR and FQNEAQ (reference sequence). Trimming removed 5 bases from V and 3 bases from J, with 8 bases in between. The length of the CDR3 is 12 residues. Here the CDR3 DNA reads TGTGCCAGCAGCGGGACTCACTACGAGCAGTACTTA. It yields the protein CASSGTHYEQYL.

This clonotype has at least ten counts. The rearrangement uses TRBV27 and TRBJ2-5; 7 nucleotides agree with TRBD1. CDR1 is MNHEY and CDR2 is SMNVEV in the germline V gene (reference sequence). The CDR3 spans 13 residues. J lost 5 bases, V lost 5 bases, and 5 bases had no gene match. CDR3 DNA: TGTGCCAGCAGTCGCGCCAGGGGGGAGACCCAGTACTTC. Its protein product is CASSRARGETQYF.

The V call is TRBV27, the J call TRBJ2-1; no clear D gene. The V gene lost 5 bases and the J gene lost 4 bases, with 15 bases spanning the gap. Germline-derived CDR1 and CDR2 are MNHEY and SMNVEV (reference sequence). There are 15 residues in the CDR3. The CDR3 here is CASSLWFGEYNEQFF. The CDR3 nucleotides are TGTGCCAGCAGTCTATGGTTTGGGGAATACAATGAGCAGTTCTTC.